The 2 T cell receptor beta chains presented below share a single source sample, sequenced in a study of PD-1 blockade in mismatch repair-deficient tumors. The repertoire was sequenced with immunoSEQ multiplex PCR; TCRdb's copy has only in-frame clones and lacks some. The sample holds about 49,000 clones, around 77% seen once. Here the sequenced sample was PBMCs, taken before pembrolizumab treatment. Receptors were obtained from an adult with mismatch repair-deficient cancer.

The J gene is TRBJ2-2, the V gene TRBV28, with 9 bases lining up with TRBD1. This CDR3 has 16 amino acids. The V gene's germline CDR1 is MDHEN and CDR2 SYDVKM. J lost 3 bases, V lost 3 bases, and 5 bases had no gene match. The CDR3 coding sequence is TGTGCCAGCAGTTTCCCGGGACAGGGCTACACCGGGGAGCTGTTTTTT. Amino acid sequence: CASSFPGQGYTGELFF.

This clone came up a few times. The V and J genes are TRBV6-5 and TRBJ2-3; 7 bases are shared with TRBD1. There are 15 residues in the CDR3. V gave up 6 bases and J gave up 1 base; unmatched junction bases: 7. Germline-derived CDR1 and CDR2 are MNHEY and SVGAGI. CDR3: CASRSSGTGTDTQYF. The CDR3 coding sequence is TGTGCCAGCAGATCCTCCGGGACAGGCACAGATACGCAGTATTTT.